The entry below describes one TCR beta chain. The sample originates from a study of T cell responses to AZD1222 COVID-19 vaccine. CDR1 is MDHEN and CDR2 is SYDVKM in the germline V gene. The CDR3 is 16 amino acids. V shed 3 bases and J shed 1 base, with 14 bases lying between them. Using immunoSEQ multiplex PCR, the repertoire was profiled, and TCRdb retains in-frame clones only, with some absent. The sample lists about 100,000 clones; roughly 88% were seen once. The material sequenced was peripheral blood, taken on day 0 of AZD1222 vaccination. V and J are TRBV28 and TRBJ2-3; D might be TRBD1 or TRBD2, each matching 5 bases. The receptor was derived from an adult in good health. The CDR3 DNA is TGTGCCAGCAGTTTTTTGGTGAGGGGAGGCACAGATACGCAGTATTTT. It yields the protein CASSFLVRGGTDTQYF.